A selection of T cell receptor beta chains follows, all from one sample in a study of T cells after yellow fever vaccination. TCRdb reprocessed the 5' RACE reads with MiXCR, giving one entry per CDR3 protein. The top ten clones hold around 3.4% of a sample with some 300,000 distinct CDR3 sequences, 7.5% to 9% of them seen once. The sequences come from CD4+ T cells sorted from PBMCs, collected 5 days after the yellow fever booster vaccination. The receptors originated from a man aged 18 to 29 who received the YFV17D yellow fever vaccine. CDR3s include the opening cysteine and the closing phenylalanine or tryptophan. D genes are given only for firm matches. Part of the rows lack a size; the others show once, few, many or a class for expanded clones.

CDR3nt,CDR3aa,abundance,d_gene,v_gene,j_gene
TGCGCCAGCAGCGCGGGGGCAGTAGACTATGGCTACACCTTC,CASSAGAVDYGYTF,few,.,TRBV5-1,TRBJ1-2
TGCAGTGCTTCCCCTAGCGGGGATTCGGGCACCGGGGAGCTGTTTTTT,CSASPSGDSGTGELFF,few,TRBD2,TRBV20-1,TRBJ2-2
TGCGCCAGCAGCCAACCTACACAGGGAAGGAACGGCTACACCTTC,CASSQPTQGRNGYTF,few,.,TRBV4-1,TRBJ1-2
TGTGCCAGCAGGTTAGGGGCAGACAATCAGCCCCAGCATTTT,CASRLGADNQPQHF,.,.,TRBV7-8,TRBJ1-5
TGCAGTGCTAGAGTCCCAGCGGGGGGGCCGTCTACGCAGTATTTT,CSARVPAGGPSTQYF,few,TRBD2,TRBV20-1,TRBJ2-3
TGTGCCAGCAGCTCTGGACAGTGGGGGGACAATGAGCAGTTCTTC,CASSSGQWGDNEQFF,many,.,TRBV5-6,TRBJ2-1
TGTGCCAGCAGCGAAACAGGGGTCGCGCGAGCTTTCTTT,CASSETGVARAFF,few,TRBD1,TRBV4-2,TRBJ1-1
TGTGCCACCAGAGGGCGGATCACAGATACGCAGTATTTT,CATRGRITDTQYF,few,.,TRBV24-1,TRBJ2-3
TGTGCCAGCGGACAGGGCCGTTATGGCTACACCTTC,CASGQGRYGYTF,few,TRBD1,TRBV6-6,TRBJ1-2
TGTGCCAGCGACGGACACAAAAACCGACCAGATACGCAGTATTTT,CASDGHKNRPDTQYF,.,.,TRBV2,TRBJ2-3
TGTGCCAGCAGCGGCAGGGGCCCGTGGGAGCAGTACTTC,CASSGRGPWEQYF,many,.,TRBV11-2,TRBJ2-7
TGCAGTGCTAGCCTTAGGGAATACGTCTATGGCTACACCTTC,CSASLREYVYGYTF,few,.,TRBV20-1,TRBJ1-2
TGTGCCAGCAGGGACAGGGGCACCTTGGGGGGTCCCGGAGTCAGTCAGCCCCAGCATTTT,CASRDRGTLGGPGVSQPQHF,.,TRBD1,TRBV7-9,TRBJ1-5
TGCAGCGTTGATAACTCTGGGGCCAACGTCCTGACTTTC,CSVDNSGANVLTF,.,.,TRBV29-1,TRBJ2-6
TGTGCCACCAGCAGATCCCGGACTAAGAAATTAGGGCAGTTCTTC,CATSRSRTKKLGQFF,few,.,TRBV15,TRBJ2-1
TGTGCCAGCACCAGGTTGCAGGTTCCGATGATGAGGGAGCAGTTCTTC,CASTRLQVPMMREQFF,few,.,TRBV12-3/TRBV12-4,TRBJ2-1
TGCAGCGTTGGGAGGTACGATGAAAAACTGTTTTTT,CSVGRYDEKLFF,many,.,TRBV29-1,TRBJ1-4
TGCGCCAGCAGCTTGGGCAGTACTAGCACAGATACGCAGTATTTT,CASSLGSTSTDTQYF,.,.,TRBV5-1,TRBJ2-3
TGTGCCACCAGCAGAGAGGATGCGCAAGAGACCCAGTACTTC,CATSREDAQETQYF,many,.,TRBV15,TRBJ2-5
TGCGCCAGCAGCTTGGGGCAGCGCACAGATACGCAGTATTTT,CASSLGQRTDTQYF,many,.,TRBV5-1,TRBJ2-3
TGTGCCAGTAGTGGAGTCGACAGCATTAATCAGCCCCAGCATTTT,CASSGVDSINQPQHF,.,.,TRBV19,TRBJ1-5
TGTGCCAGCAGTCCGTTGCAGGGGGCCGCTAGCGGGGGGCGGAATGAGCAGTTCTTC,CASSPLQGAASGGRNEQFF,few,TRBD2,TRBV27,TRBJ2-1
TGTGCCAGCAGCAACGGGCGGTCACCCCTCCACTTT,CASSNGRSPLHF,few,.,TRBV3-1,TRBJ1-6
TGTGCCAGCTCTCTACGGGACAGGAATTACAATGAGCAGTTCTTC,CASSLRDRNYNEQFF,.,TRBD1,TRBV12-3/TRBV12-4,TRBJ2-1
TGTGCCAGCAGCGTATCTACTACTAGCGGGGGCTATGCTAGCACAGATACGCAGTATTTT,CASSVSTTSGGYASTDTQYF,.,TRBD2,TRBV9,TRBJ2-3
TGTGCCAGCAGCTTGGGGGCTAGCCGGGACAATGAGCAGTTCTTC,CASSLGASRDNEQFF,many,.,TRBV5-7,TRBJ2-1
TGTGCCAGCACCTTCTCCAGGACTAACTACGAGCAGTACTTC,CASTFSRTNYEQYF,many,.,TRBV7-2,TRBJ2-7
TGTGCCAGCAACCTGGGGGGAGCGAACACCGGGGAGCTGTTTTTT,CASNLGGANTGELFF,few,.,TRBV6-1,TRBJ2-2
TGTGCCAGCAGCCCCCGACAGGAGACCTCAGAGACCCAGTACTTC,CASSPRQETSETQYF,few,.,TRBV4-2,TRBJ2-5
TGTGCCAGCAGTAGGCAGGGAGTAAGCGAGACCCAGTACTTC,CASSRQGVSETQYF,.,.,TRBV6-5,TRBJ2-5
TGTGCCAGCTCACCACCGGCAGGGCGAGACAATGAGCAGTTCTTC,CASSPPAGRDNEQFF,.,.,TRBV18,TRBJ2-1
TGCGCCAGCAGCTTGCTAGCGGGGCGACAAGAGACCCAGTACTTC,CASSLLAGRQETQYF,.,TRBD2,TRBV5-1,TRBJ2-5
TGCAGTGCTAGGGGAGGGCTAAGCACAGATACGCAGTATTTT,CSARGGLSTDTQYF,.,TRBD2,TRBV20-1,TRBJ2-3
TGTGCCAGCAGTTACTCGAGGGCGTCGACAGCTTTCTTT,CASSYSRASTAFF,.,.,TRBV6-2/TRBV6-3,TRBJ1-1
TGTGCCAGCAGCTTTTGGGGACAGGGAGGCTACACCTTC,CASSFWGQGGYTF,few,TRBD1,TRBV5-5,TRBJ1-2
TGCGCCAGCAGCCAGGAGAGGGGGTTCGGAAACACCATATATTTT,CASSQERGFGNTIYF,few,.,TRBV4-1,TRBJ1-3
TGTGCCAGCAGTTTAGCGCGCTATCCCTTGGAGACCCAGTACTTC,CASSLARYPLETQYF,.,.,TRBV12-3/TRBV12-4,TRBJ2-5
TGTGCCAGCAGCGGGAGACAGGGGGTTTCTGGAAACACCATATATTTT,CASSGRQGVSGNTIYF,.,TRBD1,TRBV7-2,TRBJ1-3
TGTGCCAGCAGCCCCCCGAAGGGAGGGAGAGAGACCCAGTACTTC,CASSPPKGGRETQYF,.,TRBD2,TRBV7-6,TRBJ2-5
TGTGCCAGCAGCCCCACCCGGTGGGATGGCTACACCTTC,CASSPTRWDGYTF,.,.,TRBV7-6,TRBJ1-2
TGTGCCAGCGGTCCGACAGGGCTAGAGACCCAGTACTTC,CASGPTGLETQYF,few,TRBD1,TRBV12-3/TRBV12-4,TRBJ2-5
TGTGCCAGCAGTTTAGCGGGAGCTTTCGAGCAGTACTTC,CASSLAGAFEQYF,.,.,TRBV12-3/TRBV12-4,TRBJ2-7
TGTGCCAGCTCACCCGACGACTTAACCTCGGGAACTGAAGCTTTCTTT,CASSPDDLTSGTEAFF,.,.,TRBV18,TRBJ1-1
TGTGCCAGCTCACCACGAGGGACAGGGGTGAGAGAGACCCAGTACTTC,CASSPRGTGVRETQYF,.,TRBD1,TRBV18,TRBJ2-5
TGTGCCAGCAGCGCTCCAAGAGGGGGGGGTACAGATACGCAGTATTTT,CASSAPRGGGTDTQYF,.,.,TRBV9,TRBJ2-3
TGTGCCAGCCCCACGGAGGAGACTATCTTACCCTACGAGCAGTACTTC,CASPTEETILPYEQYF,few,.,TRBV7-4,TRBJ2-7
TGTGCCAGCAAGGGGCAGGCCTACGAGCAGTACTTC,CASKGQAYEQYF,.,.,TRBV6-5,TRBJ2-7
TGCAGAGCCGACAGGGGATATGGCTACACCTTC,CRADRGYGYTF,many,TRBD1,TRBV29-1,TRBJ1-2
TGTGCCAGCAGCCCAGGGTTGGGCCGCCAAGAGACCCAGTACTTC,CASSPGLGRQETQYF,many,.,TRBV7-2,TRBJ2-5
TGTGCCATCAGGGAGGACAGCCAAGAGACCCAGTACTTC,CAIREDSQETQYF,.,.,TRBV10-3,TRBJ2-5
TGCAGCGTTGATGGATTACGCGGGGTCCGGAGGACTGAAGCTTTCTTT,CSVDGLRGVRRTEAFF,few,.,TRBV29-1,TRBJ1-1
TGCAGTGCTCGGATGGGGTCAGATACGCAGTATTTT,CSARMGSDTQYF,few,.,TRBV20-1,TRBJ2-3
TGCGCCAGCAGCCAAGTTGGGATGGTCGGTGAAAAACTGTTTTTT,CASSQVGMVGEKLFF,.,.,TRBV4-3,TRBJ1-4